The clone carrying this T cell receptor beta chain appeared a few times. The target antigen is unknown. This record comes from a study of type 1 regulatory T cells. The wider study: T-allo10 is a Tr1-enriched, alloantigen-specific CD4 T cell product made in vitro.

One entry per CDR3 protein results from TCRdb running MiXCR on the reads. The repertoire holds around 62,000 distinct CDR3 sequences, with approximately 64% as singletons. Germline assignment: CDR1 SGHTA and CDR2 FQGNSA. Trimming stripped 6 bases from V and 5 bases from J, with 21 bases between. CDR3 length equals 16 residues. The graft donor-derived T-allo10 cells reportedly recognize host alloantigens, are anergic, and suppress alloantigen-specifically. The receptor's source is a human donor in good health. The sequenced material came from cultured T cells, either the whole culture or a sorted T cell fraction (not recorded which). Subset meaning: Tr1-enriched cell product generated in vitro against host alloantigens. The rearrangement joins TRBV7-2 to TRBJ2-3; D possibly corresponds to TRBD2 (5 bases). CDR3 coding DNA: TGTGCCAGCAGACCGGGCGCTAGCCGTTTAGGAGATACGCAGTATTTT. Translated: CASRPGASRLGDTQYF.